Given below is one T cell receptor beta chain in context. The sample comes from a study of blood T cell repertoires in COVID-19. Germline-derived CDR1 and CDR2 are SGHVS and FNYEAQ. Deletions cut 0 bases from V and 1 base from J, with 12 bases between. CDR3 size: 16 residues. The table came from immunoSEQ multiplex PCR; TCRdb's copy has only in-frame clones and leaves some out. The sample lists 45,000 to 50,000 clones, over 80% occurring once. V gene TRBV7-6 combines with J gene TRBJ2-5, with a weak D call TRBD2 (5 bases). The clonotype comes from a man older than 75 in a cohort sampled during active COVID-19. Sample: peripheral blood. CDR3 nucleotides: TGTGCCAGCAGCTTAGCGCACACAGCGGTCCAAGAGACCCAGTACTTC. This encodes CASSLAHTAVQETQYF.